This T cell receptor beta chain was sequenced for a study of Ad26.COV2.S vaccination and SARS-CoV-2 variants (dated by TCRdb to the early 2020s). Describing the broader study: The specificity and breadth of SARS-CoV-2-reactive T cell receptors after Ad26.COV2.S vaccination were assessed by TCRbeta repertoire sequencing. The TCR-sequenced set comprised around 30 samples: around 20 Ad26.COV2.S vaccine recipients, 5 placebo recipients and 8 SARS-CoV-2 convalescent individuals. Paper-wide results and their limitations: Vaccine and placebo recipients had similar non-spike TCR breadth, a finding consistent with the vaccine containing only spike. Substantial breadth of spike-specific CD8+ and CD4+ T cell responses was reported after vaccination. According to the authors, total T cell responses may have been underestimated by the TCR breadth and depth analyses. Higher spike-specific TCR breadth was observed in Ad26.COV2.S recipients than in placebo recipients (P = 0.0014).

At the junction V is shortened by 3 bases and J by 7 bases, with 13 bases in between. The CDR3 sequence holds 14 residues, the cysteine and phenylalanine included. The DNA shown is the 42-base CDR3, in frame from base 1. In the germline V gene (reference sequence), CDR1 corresponds to LGHDT and CDR2 to YNNKEL. The immunoSEQ Assay was the method used to sequence TCRbeta CDR3 regions. After extraction, genomic DNA underwent amplification by bias-controlled multiplex PCR, followed by high-throughput sequencing. The authors' analysis ran thus. Collapsing and filtering of sequences were performed to quantify the absolute abundance of each unique TCRbeta CDR3 region. T cell fraction was estimated by normalizing TCRbeta template counts to usable DNA, with usable DNA measured through amplification of reference genes found in all nucleated cells. Repertoire TCRs were annotated as SARS-CoV-2-specific when V gene, CDR3 amino acid sequence and J gene were exactly matched to a known reactive TCR set. The reference SARS-CoV-2 TCR set came from MIRA and was filtered for enrichment in COVID-19-positive ImmuneCODE repertoires, removing public or cross-reactive TCRs. Based on the MIRA antigens, annotated TCRs were further analysed at the level of specific ORF or position within ORF. Breadth was defined as the number of annotated unique rearrangements divided by the total number of unique productive rearrangements, and depth was defined as the summed frequency of the annotated unique rearrangements. Group comparisons of TCR breadth used two-sided Wilcoxon rank-sum tests. As stored in TCRdb, this immuneACCESS dataset retains in-frame rearrangements with V and J assigned. A fraction of the clones does not appear; measured against another copy, unresolved V genes explain less than half of the discrepancy, and the remainder lacks a known reason. That table gives V, J and clone size, and the DNA gave D and trimming. The sample profile shows about 350,000 clones; around 92% of them were found once. The ten largest clones capture about 3.9% of the sample.

Per the publication, the time point label means: individuals recovered from natural SARS-CoV-2 infection. Worth noting for this clone: What this receptor recognizes is not known. Base quality data are lacking; no much larger clone is found one base away.

This clonotype was obtained from a human donor who had recovered from COVID-19. Sequencing was performed on peripheral blood, taken after recovery from COVID-19. The chain is assembled from TRBV3-1 (or the pseudogene TRBV3-2) and TRBJ1-5; the D gene cannot be named for sure. Here the CDR3 is given as CASSQRGLGQPQHF. The DNA sequence is as follows: TGTGCCAGCAGCCAGAGAGGTTTGGGGCAGCCCCAGCATTTT.